This T cell receptor beta chain was identified in a study of blood T cell repertoires in COVID-19 (dated by TCRdb to 2018 to 2020). About the study as a whole: Collaborator samples came from the United States, Italy and Spain and covered acute and convalescent phases of COVID-19. The samples were drawn from the first 160 participants of the ongoing ImmuneRACE study and from 950 to 1,500 subjects provided by 6 global collaborators. The repertoires were made available in a free public database intended to serve as a resource for research on the immune response to SARS-CoV-2. The prospective study material was composed of cDNA or gDNA derived from T cells, B-cell-depleted T cells, or PBMCs. Subjects who had been exposed to COVID-19, were actively infected with it, or had recovered from it provided the deeply sampled blood TCRbeta repertoires that made up the dataset. Sample metadata almost always included a de-identified subject ID, COVID-19 status, age in years and sex. Where available, HLA class I and class II types were taken from metadata supplied by the sample provider and were not determined by assay-based typing. General conclusions and limits of the study: Clinical and demographic metadata were provided uncurated, with the amount varying by source and participant.

Concerning this clone: Its antigen is unknown. No clone much larger than this one lies a single base away; base qualities are absent.

Each collaborating institution followed its own protocols to collect whole blood in K2EDTA tubes. For TCRbeta analysis, collaborators shipped samples as frozen whole blood, isolated PBMCs, or DNA extracted from either of those sample types. From V the trimming removes 4 bases and from J it removes 7 bases, while the gene matches leave 10 bases of the junction unaccounted for. The CDR1 and CDR2 encoded by the germline V gene (reference sequence) are MNHEY and SMNVEV. The CDR3 measures 15 amino acids from cysteine to phenylalanine. The sequence is cut down to CDR3 DNA, 45 bases in frame from base 1. TCRbeta CDR3 regions were amplified from genomic DNA using the immunoSEQ Assay, a bias-controlled multiplex PCR. The source study handled its data this way. Nucleated cell counts per sample were estimated from amplification of reference gene primers within the assay. Sequence reads were collapsed and filtered to measure the absolute abundance of every unique TCRbeta CDR3 rearrangement. For each sample, productive Simpson clonality was calculated by taking the square root of Simpson's diversity index across productive rearrangements. Sourced from immuneACCESS, this table was stored by TCRdb with only in-frame sequences that have V and J called. A share of the clones is absent; for the studies checked, an unresolved V gene accounts for under half, and the remainder has no known explanation. V and J calls and clone size are given by that table; D and trimming were obtained from the DNA. In this sample the table shows about 190,000 clones, about four fifths of which occur a single time. The ten biggest clones cover more than 4.5% of the sample.

This clonotype was sampled from an older woman with active or convalescent COVID-19. Here the chain combines TRBV27 and TRBJ2-7, and 10 junctional nucleotides match TRBD2. The sequencing input was peripheral blood. The base sequence is TGTGCCAGCAGTTCCCTCTCTAGCGGGAGTAGTGAGCAGTACTTC. Protein translation: CASSSLSSGSSEQYF.